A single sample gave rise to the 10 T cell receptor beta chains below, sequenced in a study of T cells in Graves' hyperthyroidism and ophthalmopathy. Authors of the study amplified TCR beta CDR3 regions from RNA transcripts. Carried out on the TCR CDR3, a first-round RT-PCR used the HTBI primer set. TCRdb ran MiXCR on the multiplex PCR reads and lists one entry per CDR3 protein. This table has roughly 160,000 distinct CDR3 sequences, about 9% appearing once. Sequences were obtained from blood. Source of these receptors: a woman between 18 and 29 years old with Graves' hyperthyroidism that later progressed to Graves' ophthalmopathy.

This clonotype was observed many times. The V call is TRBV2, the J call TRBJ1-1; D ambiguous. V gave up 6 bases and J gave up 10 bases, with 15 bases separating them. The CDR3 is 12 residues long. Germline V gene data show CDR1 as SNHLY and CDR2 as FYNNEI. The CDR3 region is CASRGNGPAAFF. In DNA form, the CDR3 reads TGTGCCAGCAGGGGAAACGGCCCCGCAGCTTTCTTT. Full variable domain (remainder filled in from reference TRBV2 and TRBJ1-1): EPEVTQTPSHQVTQMGQEVILRCVPISNHLYFYWYRQILGQKVEFLVSFYNNEISEKSEIFDDQFSVERPDGSNFTLKIRSTKLEDSAMYFCASRGNGPAAFFGQGTRLTVV.

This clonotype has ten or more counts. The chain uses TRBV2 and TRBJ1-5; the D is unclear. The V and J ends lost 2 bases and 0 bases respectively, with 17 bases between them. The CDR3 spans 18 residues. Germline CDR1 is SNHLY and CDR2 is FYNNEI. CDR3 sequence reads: CASSEYRPGRDSNQPQHF. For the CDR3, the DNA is TGTGCCAGCAGTGAATATCGGCCAGGTCGCGATAGCAATCAGCCCCAGCATTTT.

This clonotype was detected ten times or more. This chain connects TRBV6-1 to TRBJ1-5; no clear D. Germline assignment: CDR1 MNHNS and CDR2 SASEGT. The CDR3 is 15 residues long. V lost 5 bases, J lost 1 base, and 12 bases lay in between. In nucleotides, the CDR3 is TGTGCCAGCAGTTCCGCACCCCCGAGCAATCAGCCCCAGCATTTT. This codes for CASSSAPPSNQPQHF.

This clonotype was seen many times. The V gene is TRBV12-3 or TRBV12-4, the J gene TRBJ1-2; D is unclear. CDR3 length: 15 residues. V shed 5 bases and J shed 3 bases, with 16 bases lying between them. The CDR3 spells CASSQWILRDYGYTF. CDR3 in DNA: TGTGCCAGCAGTCAGTGGATCCTTCGGGACTATGGCTACACCTTC.

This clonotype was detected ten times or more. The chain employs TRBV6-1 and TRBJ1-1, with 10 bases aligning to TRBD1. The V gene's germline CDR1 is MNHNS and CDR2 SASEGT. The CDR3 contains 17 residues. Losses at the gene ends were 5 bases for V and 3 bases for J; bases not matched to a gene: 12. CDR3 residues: CASSFLTPGQGDTEAFF. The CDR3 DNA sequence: TGTGCCAGCAGTTTCTTAACCCCCGGACAGGGGGACACTGAAGCTTTCTTT.

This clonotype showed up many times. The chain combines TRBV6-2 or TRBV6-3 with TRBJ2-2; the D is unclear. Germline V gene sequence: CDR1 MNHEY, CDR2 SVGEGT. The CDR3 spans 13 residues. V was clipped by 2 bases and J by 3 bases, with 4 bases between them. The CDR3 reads CASSYEYTGELFF. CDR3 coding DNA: TGTGCCAGCAGTTACGAGTACACCGGGGAGCTGTTTTTT.

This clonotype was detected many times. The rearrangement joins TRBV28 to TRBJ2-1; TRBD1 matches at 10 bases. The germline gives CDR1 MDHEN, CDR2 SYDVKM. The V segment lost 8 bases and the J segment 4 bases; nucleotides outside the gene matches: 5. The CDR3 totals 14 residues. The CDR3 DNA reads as TGTGCCAGCCGGACAGGGGGGACATACAATGAGCAGTTCTTC. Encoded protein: CASRTGGTYNEQFF.

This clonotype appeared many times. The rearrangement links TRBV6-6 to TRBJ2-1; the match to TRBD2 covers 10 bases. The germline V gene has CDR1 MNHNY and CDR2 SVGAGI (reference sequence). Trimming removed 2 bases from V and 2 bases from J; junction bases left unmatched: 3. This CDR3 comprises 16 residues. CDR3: CASSYEAGGPYNEQFF. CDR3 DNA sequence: TGTGCCAGCAGTTACGAAGCGGGAGGGCCCTACAATGAGCAGTTCTTC.

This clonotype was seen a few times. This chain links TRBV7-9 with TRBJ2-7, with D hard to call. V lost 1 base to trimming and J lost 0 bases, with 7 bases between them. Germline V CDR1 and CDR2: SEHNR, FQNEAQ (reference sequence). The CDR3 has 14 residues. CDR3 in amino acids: CASSLGVNSYEQYF. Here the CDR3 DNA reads TGTGCCAGCAGCTTAGGAGTTAACTCCTACGAGCAGTACTTC.

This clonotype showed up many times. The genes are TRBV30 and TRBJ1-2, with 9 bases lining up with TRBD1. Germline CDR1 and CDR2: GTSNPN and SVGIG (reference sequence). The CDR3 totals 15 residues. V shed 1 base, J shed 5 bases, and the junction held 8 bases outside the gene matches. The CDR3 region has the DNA TGTGCCTGGAGTGCGCAAGGGACAGGGATATATGGCTACACCTTC. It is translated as CAWSAQGTGIYGYTF. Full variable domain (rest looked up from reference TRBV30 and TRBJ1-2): SQTIHQWPATLVQPVGSPLSLECTVEGTSNPNLYWYRQAAGRGLQLLFYSVGIGQISSEVPQNLSASRPQDRQFILSSKKLLLSDSGFYLCAWSAQGTGIYGYTFGSGTRLTVV.